The clone carrying this T cell receptor beta chain was seen a few times. Its specificity is not known. Preparation of the TCRbeta library involved a method that used unique molecular identifiers. TCRdb analysed the PCR reads with MiXCR anew, one entry per CDR3 protein. Of a few hundred thousand distinct CDR3 sequences listed, over 10% were seen once; the top ten hold roughly 2.3%. This sample was included in a study of T-cell reconstitution after alpha-beta-depleted transplantation in children. This CDR3 region has 13 residues. The germline gives CDR1 DFQATT, CDR2 SNEGSKA (reference sequence). With 7 bases removed from V and 4 bases from J, the gap between germline ends came to 17 bases. General study results and limits: Most T-cell counts and diversity one year after the transplant came from T cells that were newly produced. Some patients' high day-60 TCRbeta diversity was attributed to recipient cells surviving conditioning. About two months after transplant, alpha-beta T cells reportedly came from several hundred expanded graft clones.

The sequence was obtained from a male patient younger than 18 who had a stem cell transplant for acute myeloid leukemia, so the T cells may come from the graft donor. Sequenced material: PBMCs, mostly from graft donor cells, taken 360 days after TCRalphabeta/CD19-depleted stem cell transplant. The V and J genes are TRBV20-1 and TRBJ2-7, with a possible D match to TRBD2 (6 bases). CDR3 loop: CSVKGLARYEQYF. For the CDR3, the DNA is TGCAGTGTTAAGGGGCTAGCGAGGTACGAGCAGTACTTC.